This entry is about one T cell receptor (beta chain). Only in-frame clones appear in the TCRdb table, and some are missing; sequencing was by immunoSEQ multiplex PCR. The table includes 70,000 to 85,000 clones, about 90% detected once. The germline CDR1 and CDR2 sequences are SGHRS and YFSETQ. This CDR3 has 13 amino acids. V shed 0 bases and J shed 5 bases, with 8 bases lying between them. The sample comes from a study of brain T cells in children with intractable seizures. At least one anti-epileptic drug was given before surgery. The V and J genes are TRBV5-1 and TRBJ2-5; a possible D gene is TRBD2 (6 bases). This clonotype originated in a girl aged 2 to 10 with Rasmussen encephalitis and intractable seizures. The sample in question was peripheral blood, obtained at surgery. The CDR3 DNA reads as TGCGCCAGCAGCTTGGGGGGGGAGGAGACCCAGTACTTC. Translated: CASSLGGEETQYF.